This T cell receptor (beta chain) was sequenced during a study of T cells in Graves' hyperthyroidism and ophthalmopathy. Background on the study: Blood from the periphery was taken at initial diagnosis, before any treatment.

Germline V gives CDR1 SEHNR, CDR2 FQNEAQ (reference sequence). The germline V and J ends were trimmed by 5 bases and 5 bases, with 15 bases remaining between them. This CDR3 comprises 14 residues. About this clonotype itself: Its antigen is unidentified.

The hyperthyroidism patients had all been newly diagnosed, and their disease duration was under 2 months. Their ages ranged from 18 to 65 years. TCR beta CDR3 regions were amplified from RNA transcripts. The HTBI primer set drove a first-round RT-PCR of the TCR CDR3. TCRdb reprocessed the multiplex PCR reads with MiXCR, giving one entry per CDR3 protein. The sample consists of 700,000 or so distinct CDR3 sequences, about 15% of them appearing once. The study, taken as a whole, reports: In the blood, most expanded thyroid clonotypes above 0.001 appeared as well.

The sequenced sample consisted of blood. The TCR comes from a man aged 18-30 years with Graves' hyperthyroidism. The rearrangement links TRBV7-9 to TRBJ2-5; TRBD2 is a possible D gene (5 bases). The CDR3 nucleotides are TGTGCCAGCAGCCCTCGTATCGGCGGGGAGACCCAGTACTTC. Translation gives CASSPRIGGETQYF.